The T cell receptor beta chain described here comes from a study of vaccination and CD4 T cells after COVID-19. About the study: Overlapping spike pools from SARS-CoV-2 and HCoV-NL63, HCoV-OC43 and HCoV-229E served as culture stimuli. General study results and limits: In convalescent patients, a median roughly 86% of reactive clones appeared only post-vaccination.

CDR3 size: 15 residues. Trimming cost V 7 bases and J 2 bases, with 12 bases left between them. In germline, CDR1 is LNHDA, CDR2 SQIVND (reference sequence). This clonotype appeared a single time. Its antigen is not identified. An Oncomine TCR Beta short-read assay was used to sequence the DNA from cultured CD4+ T cells. TCRdb used MiXCR to reprocess the PCR reads, holding one entry per CDR3 protein. This table has fewer than 13,000 distinct CDR3 sequences, approximately 66% appearing once. The treatment was: approximately 9-day PBMC culture with coronavirus spike peptide pools or control peptides (ViraFEST assay). After expanding antigen-specific T cells with peptide pools, ViraFEST sequenced their TCRs.

The receptor's source is a human donor who had recovered from COVID-19. Sequencing was carried out using CD4+ T cells from blood, cultured in vitro. The J gene is TRBJ1-6, the V gene TRBV19; D gene unclear. This CDR3 reads CASTQDLPYNSPLHF. DNA of the CDR3: TGTGCCAGTACCCAGGATCTGCCCTATAATTCACCCCTCCACTTT.